The next 8 T cell receptor beta chains were all read from a single sample in a study of T cells after posttransplantation cyclophosphamide. Sequencing was performed with immunoSEQ multiplex PCR; in TCRdb, only in-frame clones are kept and a portion is missing. The data contain fewer than 20,000 clones, about 91% of them singletons. Cyclophosphamide on days +3 and +4 followed busulfan-fludarabine conditioning and a marrow graft. The specimen comprised CD4+ T cells sorted from blood, sampled after allogeneic stem cell transplant with posttransplant cyclophosphamide. These receptors were taken from a male patient aged 60 to 75 who received an allogeneic stem cell transplant from a related donor and was CMV-positive. Some T cells may be transferred from the graft donor.

The rearrangement links TRBV7-9 to TRBJ2-3; no firm D call. V was pared by 1 base and J by 6 bases, with 11 bases between. CDR3 length: 14 amino acids. CDR1 is SEHNR, CDR2 FQNEAQ, per germline (reference sequence). CDR3 in DNA: TGTGCCAGCAGCTTAGGGGCAGGTCAGGATACGCAGTATTTT. Protein: CASSLGAGQDTQYF.

The CDR3: CASSYLRDRNTGELFF. The CDR3 coding sequence is TGTGCCAGCAGTTACCTTAGGGACAGGAACACCGGGGAGCTGTTTTTT. V and J are TRBV6-5 and TRBJ2-2; 7 nucleotides agree with TRBD1. Losses at the gene ends were 2 bases for V and 1 base for J; bases not matched to a gene: 4. CDR3 length equals 16 residues. The germline V gene has CDR1 MNHEY and CDR2 SVGAGI.

The rearrangement joins TRBV4-1 to TRBJ1-2; tentative D call: TRBD1 (6 bases). This CDR3 region has 14 residues. Germline V CDR1 and CDR2: MGHRA, YSYEKL. The V and J ends lost 1 base and 2 bases respectively, with 8 bases between them. CDR3 sequence reads: CASSQVTGNYGYTF. CDR3 sequence (DNA): TGCGCCAGCAGCCAAGTAACAGGGAACTATGGCTACACCTTC.

This clone was counted a single time. The chain has TRBV7-2 and TRBJ1-6, with TRBD1 matching 11 bases. Germline loops: CDR1 SGHTA, CDR2 FQGNSA. V shed 5 bases and J 8 bases; nucleotides not matched to a gene: 5. The CDR3 length is 15 residues. In DNA form, the CDR3 reads TGTGCCAGCAGCCCAAGGACAGGGGGCGATTCACCCCTCCACTTT. This translates into CASSPRTGGDSPLHF. Full variable domain (missing parts from reference TRBV7-2 and TRBJ1-6): GAGVSQSPSNKVTEKGKDVELRCDPISGHTALYWYRQSLGQGLEFLIYFQGNSAPDKSGLPSDRFSAERTGGSVSTLTIQRTQQEDSAVYLCASSPRTGGDSPLHFGNGTRLTVT.

V and J are TRBV9 and TRBJ1-1; perhaps TRBD1 as D (5 bases). Trimming pared 0 bases from V and 4 bases from J, leaving 13 bases between. CDR1 and CDR2 from the germline V gene are SGDLS and YYNGEE. The CDR3 is 15 amino acids. CDR3 amino acids: CASSVVSGGGTEAFF. CDR3 in DNA: TGTGCCAGCAGCGTAGTAAGCGGGGGGGGCACTGAAGCTTTCTTT.

This chain links TRBV4-2 with TRBJ2-5; 9 bases map to TRBD2. The CDR3 totals 15 residues. Germline V gene sequence: CDR1 LGHNA, CDR2 YNFKEQ. V was clipped by 1 base and J by 3 bases; unmatched bases: 3. Written as DNA, the CDR3 is TGTGCCAGCAGCCAAGGAAGCGGGGGGAAAGAGACCCAGTACTTC. It specifies CASSQGSGGKETQYF.

The V and J genes are TRBV15 and TRBJ2-7; TRBD2 might be the D (5 bases). Trimming left V 0 bases short and J 1 base short, with 7 bases between. Per germline, CDR1 LNHNV and CDR2 YYDKDF (reference sequence). This CDR3 region has 14 residues. As DNA, the CDR3 is TGTGCCACCAGCAGAGATCGAGGGTCCTACGAGCAGTACTTC. This translates into CATSRDRGSYEQYF.

V gene TRBV7-6 combines with J gene TRBJ2-2; no clear D. In germline, CDR1 is SGHVS, CDR2 FNYEAQ. This CDR3 contains 15 residues. V dropped 5 bases and J dropped 4 bases, with 14 bases sitting between them. Here the CDR3 DNA reads TGTGCCAGCAGCCCTGCCGGTCGGAGCACCGGGGAGCTGTTTTTT. As protein: CASSPAGRSTGELFF.